The rows below give T cell receptor beta chains drawn from one sample of a study of Ad26.COV2.S vaccination and SARS-CoV-2 variants. Clones were sequenced by immunoSEQ multiplex PCR, and TCRdb holds only the in-frame ones, with some missing. The sample records a few hundred thousand clones, roughly 89% being singletons. Sequencing used peripheral blood, obtained in a trial of Ad26.COV2.S vaccine versus placebo. These TCRs come from a person aged 18-65 years who received the Ad26.COV2.S COVID-19 vaccine or a placebo. Each CDR3 is given with its conserved first and last residue. Fields, in order: J gene, clone size, V gene, D gene, CDR3 protein, CDR3 DNA. D genes are given only for firm matches. Size is omitted from some rows. Given values are once, few, many or a class for expanded clones.

>TRBJ1-2|.|TRBV27|.
CASSFPQDNGYTF
TGTGCCAGCAGTTTTCCCCAAGATAATGGCTACACCTTC
>TRBJ1-2|.|TRBV15|.
CATSRDPSGTLGYTF
TGTGCCACCAGCAGAGATCCTTCGGGGACATTGGGCTACACCTTC
>TRBJ2-3|.|TRBV5-1|TRBD2
CASSLRTSGGFSDTQYF
TGCGCCAGCAGCCTAAGGACTAGCGGGGGTTTCTCTGATACGCAGTATTTT
>TRBJ1-1|.|TRBV7-9|TRBD1
CASTFRTGGNTEAFF
TGTGCCAGCACCTTCCGGACAGGGGGGAACACTGAAGCTTTCTTT
>TRBJ2-5|few|TRBV15|TRBD2
CATQSRTSGGETQYF
TGTGCCACACAATCCCGGACTAGCGGGGGAGAGACCCAGTACTTC
>TRBJ2-2|.|TRBV3-1/TRBV3-2|TRBD2
CASSQDGLAGAPGELFF
TGTGCCAGCAGCCAAGATGGCCTAGCGGGGGCCCCCGGGGAGCTGTTTTTT
>TRBJ1-2|few|TRBV5-1|TRBD1
CASTQGQGAGGYTF
TGCGCCAGCACCCAAGGACAGGGGGCTGGAGGCTACACCTTC
>TRBJ1-2|.|TRBV6-1|.
CASSEQNNYGYTF
TGTGCCAGCAGTGAACAGAATAACTATGGCTACACCTTC
>TRBJ2-2|.|TRBV19|.
CASSTTGTYTGELFF
TGTGCCAGTAGTACAACAGGGACCTACACCGGGGAGCTGTTTTTT
>TRBJ2-7|once|TRBV12-3/TRBV12-4|.
CASSLPGYEQYF
TGTGCCAGCAGTTTACCCGGGTACGAGCAGTACTTC
>TRBJ1-4|.|TRBV27|TRBD1
CASSFQGAPNEKLFF
TGTGCCAGCAGTTTTCAGGGGGCGCCTAATGAAAAACTGTTTTTT
>TRBJ2-7|.|TRBV7-9|.
CASSLNYEQYF
TGTGCCAGCAGCTTAAACTACGAGCAGTACTTC
>TRBJ2-1|.|TRBV5-1|.
CASSLGGFNEQFF
TGCGCCAGCAGCTTAGGAGGGTTCAATGAGCAGTTCTTC
>TRBJ1-1|few|TRBV3-1/TRBV3-2|.
CASSHDMNTEAFF
TGTGCCAGCAGCCACGATATGAACACTGAAGCTTTCTTT
>TRBJ2-3|few|TRBV24-1|TRBD2
CATAGGFTDTQYF
TGTGCCACCGCGGGGGGATTCACAGATACGCAGTATTTT
>TRBJ1-1|.|TRBV29-1|.
CSVQGSNAAFF
TGCAGCGTTCAGGGGTCCAACGCCGCTTTCTTT
>TRBJ2-6|.|TRBV25-1|.
CASSESKGSGANVLTF
TGTGCCAGCAGTGAATCCAAGGGCTCTGGGGCCAACGTCCTGACTTTC
>TRBJ1-1|.|TRBV3-1/TRBV3-2|.
CASSQETQRTEAFF
TGTGCCAGCAGCCAAGAGACCCAGAGAACCGAAGCTTTCTTT
>TRBJ1-1|once|TRBV6-5|.
CASSLGMNTEAFF
TGTGCCAGCAGTTTGGGCATGAACACTGAAGCTTTCTTT
>TRBJ1-1|.|TRBV2|.
CASSDYKNTEAFF
TGTGCCAGCAGTGATTACAAGAACACTGAAGCTTTCTTT
>TRBJ1-6|few|TRBV4-1|.
CASSHNLRTANSPLHF
TGCGCCAGCAGCCACAACCTCCGGACAGCTAATTCACCCCTCCACTTT
>TRBJ2-2|.|TRBV19|TRBD2
CATYPSGRSAGELFF
TGTGCCACTTATCCTAGCGGGAGGTCGGCCGGGGAGCTGTTTTTT
>TRBJ1-5|.|TRBV2|TRBD1
CASSETRTGNQPQHF
TGTGCCAGCAGTGAAACACGGACAGGTAATCAGCCCCAGCATTTT
>TRBJ1-3|.|TRBV19|TRBD1
CASSGQDDPGNTIYF
TGTGCCAGTAGTGGACAGGACGATCCTGGAAACACCATATATTTT
>TRBJ2-2|few|TRBV19|TRBD1
CASRRTGGDTGELFF
TGTGCCAGTAGAAGGACAGGGGGCGACACCGGGGAGCTGTTTTTT
>TRBJ2-5|.|TRBV11-2|.
CASSFPGRETQYF
TGTGCCAGCAGCTTCCCTGGACGAGAGACCCAGTACTTC
>TRBJ1-1|.|TRBV11-2|.
CASSGRTGMNTEAFF
TGTGCCAGCAGCGGAAGGACGGGCATGAACACTGAAGCTTTCTTT
>TRBJ1-1|.|TRBV30|.
CAWSSRWTEAFF
TGTGCCTGGAGTTCCCGGTGGACTGAAGCTTTCTTT
>TRBJ1-4|few|TRBV14|TRBD1
CASSQDRGGWEKLFF
TGTGCCAGCAGCCAAGATCGAGGGGGCTGGGAAAAACTGTTTTTT
>TRBJ2-6|.|TRBV6-2/TRBV6-3|.
CASSYLSTGANVLTF
TGTGCCAGCAGTTACCTCTCAACCGGGGCCAACGTCCTGACTTTC
>TRBJ1-1|.|TRBV11-1|.
CASSLYRTTNTEAFF
TGTGCCAGCAGCTTATACAGAACTACGAACACTGAAGCTTTCTTT
>TRBJ1-1|.|TRBV9|TRBD1
CASSTSTGGNTEAFF
TGTGCCAGCAGCACTTCGACAGGGGGGAACACTGAAGCTTTCTTT
>TRBJ2-3|.|TRBV30|.
CAWRVGQRNTDTQYF
TGTGCCTGGAGAGTAGGACAGAGGAACACAGATACGCAGTATTTT
>TRBJ2-7|few|TRBV19|.
CASRPTGTVTYEQYF
TGTGCCAGTAGACCAACCGGGACCGTCACCTACGAGCAGTACTTC
>TRBJ2-2|few|TRBV9|.
CASSVRPSGLNTGELFF
TGTGCCAGCAGCGTCCGCCCGTCTGGATTGAACACCGGGGAGCTGTTTTTT
>TRBJ1-2|.|TRBV7-2|.
CASSLEVANYGYTF
TGTGCCAGCAGCTTAGAGGTCGCGAACTATGGCTACACCTTC
>TRBJ2-1|.|TRBV19|TRBD1
CASSPDRLTYNEQFF
TGTGCCAGTAGTCCGGACAGGTTGACCTACAATGAGCAGTTCTTC
>TRBJ2-7|once|TRBV5-6|.
CASSLTPQYEQYF
TGTGCCAGCAGCCTCACCCCCCAGTACGAGCAGTACTTC
>TRBJ2-7|.|TRBV30|TRBD2
CAWSAGGSYEQYF
TGTGCCTGGAGTGCGGGAGGATCCTACGAGCAGTACTTC
>TRBJ1-1|.|TRBV27|.
CASSLSWGGTEAFF
TGTGCCAGCAGTTTATCATGGGGTGGTACTGAAGCTTTCTTT